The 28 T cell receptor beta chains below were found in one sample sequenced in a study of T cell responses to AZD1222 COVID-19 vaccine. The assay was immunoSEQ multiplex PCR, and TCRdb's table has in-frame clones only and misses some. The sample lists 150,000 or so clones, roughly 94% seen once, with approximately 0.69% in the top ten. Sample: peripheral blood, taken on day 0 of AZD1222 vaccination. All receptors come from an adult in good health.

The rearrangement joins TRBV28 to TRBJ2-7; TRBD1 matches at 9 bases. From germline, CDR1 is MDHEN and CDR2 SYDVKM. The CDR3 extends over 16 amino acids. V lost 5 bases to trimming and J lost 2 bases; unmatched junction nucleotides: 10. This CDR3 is CASSLLVGQGPYEQYF. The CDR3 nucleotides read TGTGCCAGCAGTCTGCTTGTGGGACAGGGACCCTACGAGCAGTACTTC.

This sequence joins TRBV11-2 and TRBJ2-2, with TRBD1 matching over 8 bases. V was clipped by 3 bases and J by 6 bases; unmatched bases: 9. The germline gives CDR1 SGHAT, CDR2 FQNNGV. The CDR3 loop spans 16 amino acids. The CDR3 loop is CASSLTRQGLAGELFF. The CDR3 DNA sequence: TGTGCCAGCAGCTTGACGCGACAGGGGCTGGCCGGGGAGCTGTTTTTT.

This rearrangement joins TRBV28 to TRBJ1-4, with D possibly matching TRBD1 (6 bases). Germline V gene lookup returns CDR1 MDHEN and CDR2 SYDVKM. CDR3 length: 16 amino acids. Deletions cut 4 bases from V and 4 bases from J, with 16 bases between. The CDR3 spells CASSSPPGTNNEKLFF. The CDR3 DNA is TGTGCCAGCAGTTCACCCCCCGGGACAAATAATGAAAAACTGTTTTTT.

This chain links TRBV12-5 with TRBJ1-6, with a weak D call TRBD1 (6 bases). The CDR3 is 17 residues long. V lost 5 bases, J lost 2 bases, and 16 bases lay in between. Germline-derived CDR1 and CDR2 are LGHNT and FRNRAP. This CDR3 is CASGPGQGRTYNSPLHF. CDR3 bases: TGTGCTAGTGGTCCAGGCCAGGGGCGGACCTATAATTCACCCCTCCACTTT.

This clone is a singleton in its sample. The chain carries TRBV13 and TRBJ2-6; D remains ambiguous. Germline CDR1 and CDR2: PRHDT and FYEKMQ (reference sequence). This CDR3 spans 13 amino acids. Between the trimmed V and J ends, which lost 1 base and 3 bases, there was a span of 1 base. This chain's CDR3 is CASSLVGANVLTF. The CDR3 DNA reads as TGTGCCAGCAGCTTAGTTGGGGCCAACGTCCTGACTTTC.

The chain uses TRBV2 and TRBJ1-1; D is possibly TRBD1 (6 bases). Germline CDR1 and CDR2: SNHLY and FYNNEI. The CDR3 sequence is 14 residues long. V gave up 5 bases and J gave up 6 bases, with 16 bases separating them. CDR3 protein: CASSRSSGDAEAFF. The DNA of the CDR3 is TGTGCCAGCAGTCGCTCCTCAGGGGACGCTGAAGCTTTCTTT.

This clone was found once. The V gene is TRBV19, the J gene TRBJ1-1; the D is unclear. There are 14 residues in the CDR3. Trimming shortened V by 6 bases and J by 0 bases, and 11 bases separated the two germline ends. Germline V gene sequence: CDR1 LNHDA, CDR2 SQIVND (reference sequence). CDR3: CASRKETMNTEAFF. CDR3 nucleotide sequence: TGTGCCAGTAGGAAGGAGACCATGAACACTGAAGCTTTCTTT.

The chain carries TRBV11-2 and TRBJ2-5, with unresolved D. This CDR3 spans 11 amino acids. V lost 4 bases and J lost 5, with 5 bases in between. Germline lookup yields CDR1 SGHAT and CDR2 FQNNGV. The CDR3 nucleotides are TGTGCCAGCAGCTCCGTTGAGACCCAGTACTTC. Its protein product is CASSSVETQYF.

CDR3 coding DNA: TGTGCCAGCAGTGTAGACAGCAGCGTTAATTCACCCCTCCACTTT. Its protein product is CASSVDSSVNSPLHF. The rearrangement links TRBV2 to TRBJ1-6, with a tentative D call TRBD1 (5 bases). Trimming cost V 4 bases and J 6 bases, with 13 bases left between them. The CDR3 is 15 amino acids. From germline, CDR1 is SNHLY and CDR2 FYNNEI.

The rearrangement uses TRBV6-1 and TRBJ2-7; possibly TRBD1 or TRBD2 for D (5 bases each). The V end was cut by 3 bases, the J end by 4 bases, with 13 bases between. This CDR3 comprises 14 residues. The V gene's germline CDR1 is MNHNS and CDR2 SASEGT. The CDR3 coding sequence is TGTGCCAGCAGTGATTTGGGGGAGTGGTACGAGCAGTACTTC. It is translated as CASSDLGEWYEQYF.

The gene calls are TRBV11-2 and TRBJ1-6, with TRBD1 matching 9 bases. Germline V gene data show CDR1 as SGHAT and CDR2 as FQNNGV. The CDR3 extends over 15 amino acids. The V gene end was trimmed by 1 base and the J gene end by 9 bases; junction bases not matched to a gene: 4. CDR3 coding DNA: TGTGCCAGCAGCTTAGGGGGACAGGGAACTTCACCCCTCCACTTT. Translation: CASSLGGQGTSPLHF.

As DNA, the CDR3 is TGTGCCAGCAGCTTGGGTGCAGGGTCGAATCAGCCCCAGCATTTT. As protein: CASSLGAGSNQPQHF. The gene calls are TRBV5-5 and TRBJ1-5, with D possibly TRBD1 on 5 matching bases. The V end lost 0 bases, the J end lost 4 bases, and 11 bases lay between the germline ends. The germline V gene has CDR1 SGHKS and CDR2 YYEKEE (reference sequence). The CDR3 contains 15 residues.

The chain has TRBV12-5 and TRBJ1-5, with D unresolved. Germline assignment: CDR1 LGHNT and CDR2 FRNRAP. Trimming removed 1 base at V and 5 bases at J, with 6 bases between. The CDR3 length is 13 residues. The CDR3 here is CASGLARDQPQHF. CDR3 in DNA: TGTGCTAGTGGTTTGGCAAGAGATCAGCCCCAGCATTTT.

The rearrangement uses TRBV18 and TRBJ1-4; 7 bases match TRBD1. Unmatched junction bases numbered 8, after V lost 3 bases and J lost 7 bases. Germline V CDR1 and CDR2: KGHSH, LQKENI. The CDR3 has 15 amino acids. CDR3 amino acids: CASSPRQGQGEKLFF. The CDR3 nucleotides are TGTGCCAGCTCACCGAGACAGGGTCAAGGTGAAAAACTGTTTTTT.

DNA for the CDR3: TGTGCCAGCATAGGAAACCCGAACACTGAAGCTTTCTTT. Amino acid sequence: CASIGNPNTEAFF. The chain links TRBV12-3 or TRBV12-4 to TRBJ1-1; D gene unclear. Trimming took 7 bases from V and 1 from J, leaving 10 bases between them. This CDR3 is 13 amino acids long.

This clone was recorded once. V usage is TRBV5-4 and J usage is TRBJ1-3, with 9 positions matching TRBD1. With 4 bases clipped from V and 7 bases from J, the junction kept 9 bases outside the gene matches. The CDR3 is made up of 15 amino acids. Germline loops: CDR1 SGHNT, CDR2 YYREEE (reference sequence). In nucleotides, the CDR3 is TGTGCCAGCAGCGACCCCGGGACAGGGCGGAACACCATATATTTT. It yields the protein CASSDPGTGRNTIYF. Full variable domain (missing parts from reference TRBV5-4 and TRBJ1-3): ETGVTQSPTHLIKTRGQQVTLRCSSQSGHNTVSWYQQALGQGPQFIFQYYREEENGRGNFPPRFSGLQFPNYSSELNVNALELDDSALYLCASSDPGTGRNTIYFGEGSWLTVV.

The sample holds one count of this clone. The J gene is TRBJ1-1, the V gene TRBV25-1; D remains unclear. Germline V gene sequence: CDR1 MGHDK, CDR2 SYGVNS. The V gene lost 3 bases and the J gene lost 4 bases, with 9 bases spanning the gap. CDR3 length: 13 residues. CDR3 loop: CASSEPVSTEAFF. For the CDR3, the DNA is TGTGCCAGCAGTGAGCCTGTGTCCACTGAAGCTTTCTTT.

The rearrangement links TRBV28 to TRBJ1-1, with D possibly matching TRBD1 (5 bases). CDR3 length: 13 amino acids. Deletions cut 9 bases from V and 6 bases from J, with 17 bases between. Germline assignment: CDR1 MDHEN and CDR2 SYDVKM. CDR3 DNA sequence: TGTGCCAGTCGATCAAGGGGATTTGCTGAAGCTTTCTTT. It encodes CASRSRGFAEAFF. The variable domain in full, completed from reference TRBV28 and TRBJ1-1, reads DVKVTQSSRYLVKRTGEKVFLECVQDMDHENMFWYRQDPGLGLRLIYFSYDVKMKEKGDIPEGYSVSREKKERFSLILESASTNQTSMYLCASRSRGFAEAFFGQGTRLTVV.

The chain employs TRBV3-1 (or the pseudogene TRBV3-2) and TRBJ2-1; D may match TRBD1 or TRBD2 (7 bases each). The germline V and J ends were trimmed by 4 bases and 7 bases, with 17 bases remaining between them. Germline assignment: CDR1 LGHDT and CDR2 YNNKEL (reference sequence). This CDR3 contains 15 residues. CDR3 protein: CASSLVAGGENEQFF. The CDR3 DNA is TGTGCCAGCAGCCTTGTAGCAGGGGGGGAGAATGAGCAGTTCTTC.

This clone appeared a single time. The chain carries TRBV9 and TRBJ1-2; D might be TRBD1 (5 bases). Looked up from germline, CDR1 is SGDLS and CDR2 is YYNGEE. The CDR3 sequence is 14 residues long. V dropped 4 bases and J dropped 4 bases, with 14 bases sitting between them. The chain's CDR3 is CASSSPTGSYGYTF. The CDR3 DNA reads TGTGCCAGCAGCTCTCCTACAGGAAGCTATGGCTACACCTTC.

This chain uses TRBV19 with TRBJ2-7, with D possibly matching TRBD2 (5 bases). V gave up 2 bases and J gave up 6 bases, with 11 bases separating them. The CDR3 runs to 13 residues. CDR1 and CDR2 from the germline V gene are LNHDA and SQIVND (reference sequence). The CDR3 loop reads CASSIIEGSEQYF. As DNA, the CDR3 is TGTGCCAGTAGTATAATCGAGGGATCCGAGCAGTACTTC.

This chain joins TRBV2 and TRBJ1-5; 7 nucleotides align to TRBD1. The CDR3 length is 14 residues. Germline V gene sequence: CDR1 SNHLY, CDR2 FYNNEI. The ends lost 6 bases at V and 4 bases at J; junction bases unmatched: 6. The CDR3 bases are TGTGCCAGCAGGAGGGGGCTGGGGAATCAGCCCCAGCATTTT. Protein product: CASRRGLGNQPQHF.

The CDR3 coding sequence is TGTGCCAGCAGCAGAGCCGGGACTGTCTACAATGAGCAGTTCTTC. This sequence encodes CASSRAGTVYNEQFF. V usage is TRBV6-5 and J usage is TRBJ2-1; a weak D match, TRBD2 (6 bases). The CDR3 is 15 amino acids. CDR1 and CDR2 (germline): MNHEY, SVGAGI. V was clipped by 6 bases and J by 3 bases, with 15 bases between them.

CDR3 protein: CASSSPAGESPLHF. For the CDR3, the DNA is TGTGCCAGCAGTTCCCCGGCAGGGGAATCACCCCTCCACTTT. The chain joins TRBV27 to TRBJ1-6, with D tentatively TRBD1 (6 bases). The germline gives CDR1 MNHEY, CDR2 SMNVEV (reference sequence). CDR3 size: 14 residues. V was cut by 4 bases and J by 10 bases, with 14 bases left in between.

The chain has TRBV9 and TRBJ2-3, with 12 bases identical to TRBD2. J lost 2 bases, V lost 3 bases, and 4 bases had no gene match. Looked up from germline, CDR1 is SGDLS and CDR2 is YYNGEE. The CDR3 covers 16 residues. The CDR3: CASSGASGRATDTQYF. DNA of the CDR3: TGTGCCAGCAGCGGGGCTAGCGGGAGGGCCACAGATACGCAGTATTTT.

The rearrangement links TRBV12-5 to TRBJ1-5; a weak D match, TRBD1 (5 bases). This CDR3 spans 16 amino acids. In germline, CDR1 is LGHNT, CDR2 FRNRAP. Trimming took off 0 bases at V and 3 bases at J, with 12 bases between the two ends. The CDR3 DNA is TGTGCTAGTGGTTTGGTAGTTGCAGGGATCAATCAGCCCCAGCATTTT. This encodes CASGLVVAGINQPQHF.

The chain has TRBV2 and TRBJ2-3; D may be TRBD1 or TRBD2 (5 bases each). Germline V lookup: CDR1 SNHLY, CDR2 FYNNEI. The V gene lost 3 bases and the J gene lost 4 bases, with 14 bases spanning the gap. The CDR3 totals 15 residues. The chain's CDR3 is CASSEGRARADTQYF. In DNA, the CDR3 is TGTGCCAGCAGTGAGGGCAGGGCGAGGGCAGATACGCAGTATTTT.

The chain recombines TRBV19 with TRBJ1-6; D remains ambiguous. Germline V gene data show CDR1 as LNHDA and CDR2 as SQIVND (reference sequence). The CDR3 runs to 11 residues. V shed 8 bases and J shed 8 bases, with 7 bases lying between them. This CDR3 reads CASGEHSPLHF. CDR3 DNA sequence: TGTGCCAGTGGGGAACATTCACCCCTCCACTTT. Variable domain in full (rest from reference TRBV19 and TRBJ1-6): DGGITQSPKYLFRKEGQNVTLSCEQNLNHDAMYWYRQDPGQGLRLIYYSQIVNDFQKGDIAEGYSVSREKKESFPLTVTSAQKNPTAFYLCASGEHSPLHFGNGTRLTVT.